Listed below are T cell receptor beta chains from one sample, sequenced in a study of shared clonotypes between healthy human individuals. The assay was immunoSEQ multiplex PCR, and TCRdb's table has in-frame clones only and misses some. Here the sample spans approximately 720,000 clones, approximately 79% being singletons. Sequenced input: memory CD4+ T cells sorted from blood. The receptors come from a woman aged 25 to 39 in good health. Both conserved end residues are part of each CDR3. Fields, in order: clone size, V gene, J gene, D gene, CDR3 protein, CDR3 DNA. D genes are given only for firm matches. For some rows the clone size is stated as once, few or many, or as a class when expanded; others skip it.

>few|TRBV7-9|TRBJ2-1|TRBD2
CASSRRTSGTYNEQFF
TGTGCCAGCAGCCGTCGGACTAGCGGGACCTACAATGAGCAGTTCTTC
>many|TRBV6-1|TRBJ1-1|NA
CASSAWVKGTEAFF
TGTGCCAGCAGTGCTTGGGTAAAAGGCACTGAAGCTTTCTTT
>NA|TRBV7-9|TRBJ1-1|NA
CASSLWGSPEAFF
TGTGCCAGCAGCTTATGGGGGAGCCCTGAAGCTTTCTTT
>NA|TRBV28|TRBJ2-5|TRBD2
CASSLGLANVKTQYF
TGTGCCAGCAGTCTGGGACTAGCGAATGTCAAGACCCAGTACTTC
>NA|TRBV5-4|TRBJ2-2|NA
CASSLGGSPGELFF
TGTGCCAGCAGCTTGGGCGGATCCCCCGGGGAGCTGTTTTTT
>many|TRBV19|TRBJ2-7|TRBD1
CASTLGTGGAYEQYF
TGTGCCAGTACCCTAGGGACAGGGGGCGCGTACGAGCAGTACTTC
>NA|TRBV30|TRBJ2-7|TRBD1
CAWSVRVRDRPYEQYF
TGTGCCTGGAGTGTACGGGTCCGGGACAGGCCCTACGAGCAGTACTTC
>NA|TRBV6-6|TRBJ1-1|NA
CASSYLGENTEAFF
TGTGCCAGCAGTTACCTGGGCGAGAACACTGAAGCTTTCTTT
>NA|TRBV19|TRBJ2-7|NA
CASSWSIRYEQYF
TGTGCCAGTAGTTGGTCCATCCGCTACGAGCAGTACTTC
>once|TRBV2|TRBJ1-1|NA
CASSGSARAFF
TGTGCCAGCAGTGGTTCCGCGCGGGCTTTCTTT
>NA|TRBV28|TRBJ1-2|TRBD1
CASSLYTGGEGLNGYTF
TGTGCCAGCAGTTTATATACAGGGGGCGAAGGTTTAAATGGCTACACCTTC
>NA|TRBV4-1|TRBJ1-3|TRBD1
CASSQAGQGLRSGNTIYF
TGCGCCAGCAGCCAAGCGGGACAGGGGCTTCGTTCTGGAAACACCATATATTTT
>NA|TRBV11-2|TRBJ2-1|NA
CASSPIYNEQFF
TGTGCCAGCAGCCCCATTTACAATGAGCAGTTCTTC
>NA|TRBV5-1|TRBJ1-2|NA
CASSLGVNINYGYTF
TGCGCCAGCAGCTTGGGTGTCAACATTAACTATGGCTACACCTTC
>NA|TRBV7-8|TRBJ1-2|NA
CASSPRGGADSPNYGYTF
TGTGCCAGCAGCCCCCGCGGGGGGGCGGACAGTCCTAACTATGGCTACACCTTC
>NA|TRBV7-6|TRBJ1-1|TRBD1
CASSQSRQGASEAFF
TGTGCCAGCAGCCAATCCAGACAGGGGGCTTCTGAAGCTTTCTTT
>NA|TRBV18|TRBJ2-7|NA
CASSPLGFGYEQYF
TGTGCCAGCTCACCACTGGGGTTTGGCTACGAGCAGTACTTC
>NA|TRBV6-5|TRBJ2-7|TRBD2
CASSTRLAGEREQYF
TGTGCCAGCAGTACAAGACTAGCGGGAGAGCGGGAGCAGTACTTC
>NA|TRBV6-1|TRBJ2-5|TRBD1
CASSPSDRAGPQYF
TGTGCCAGCAGTCCATCGGACAGGGCGGGGCCCCAGTACTTC
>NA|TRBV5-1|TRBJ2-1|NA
CASSWRTRGSNEQFF
TGCGCCAGCAGCTGGCGGACTCGCGGATCCAATGAGCAGTTCTTC